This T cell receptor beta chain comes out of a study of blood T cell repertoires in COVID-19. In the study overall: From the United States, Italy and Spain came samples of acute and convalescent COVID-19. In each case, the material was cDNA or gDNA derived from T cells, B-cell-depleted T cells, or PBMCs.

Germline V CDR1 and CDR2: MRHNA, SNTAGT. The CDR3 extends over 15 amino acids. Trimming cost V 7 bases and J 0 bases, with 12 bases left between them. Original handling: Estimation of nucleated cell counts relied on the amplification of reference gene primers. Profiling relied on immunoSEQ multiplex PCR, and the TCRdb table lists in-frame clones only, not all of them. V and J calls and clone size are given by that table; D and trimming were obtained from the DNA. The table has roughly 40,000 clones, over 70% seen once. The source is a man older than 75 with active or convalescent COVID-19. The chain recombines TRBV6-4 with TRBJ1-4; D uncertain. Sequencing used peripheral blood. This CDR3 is CASTLEGTTNEKLFF. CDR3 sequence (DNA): TGTGCCAGCACCCTAGAGGGTACAACTAATGAAAAACTGTTTTTT.